The TCR beta chain described here comes from a study of blood T cell repertoires in COVID-19. The overall study: Both acute and convalescent COVID-19 samples were obtained from the United States, Italy and Spain. From T cells, B-cell-depleted T cells, or PBMCs came the material, which was cDNA or gDNA.

The germline V and J ends were trimmed by 4 bases and 6 bases, with 15 bases remaining between them. Per germline, CDR1 LGHNA and CDR2 YSLEER. This CDR3 is built from 14 residues. Study processing details: Counts of nucleated cells, estimated from reference gene primer amplification, were obtained. Profiled with immunoSEQ multiplex PCR; TCRdb holds only in-frame clones, not every one. V and J calls and clone size follow that table, whereas D and trimming were derived from the DNA. The sample lists over 250,000 clones, around 89% seen once, with roughly an eighth in the top ten. This sequence was found in a woman aged 55-69 years with acute or convalescent COVID-19. V and J are TRBV4-3 and TRBJ1-2; D unresolved. What was sequenced was peripheral blood. CDR3 bases: TGCGCCAGCAGCCGGGAGACTGCACTGGATGGCTACACCTTC. Amino acid sequence: CASSRETALDGYTF.